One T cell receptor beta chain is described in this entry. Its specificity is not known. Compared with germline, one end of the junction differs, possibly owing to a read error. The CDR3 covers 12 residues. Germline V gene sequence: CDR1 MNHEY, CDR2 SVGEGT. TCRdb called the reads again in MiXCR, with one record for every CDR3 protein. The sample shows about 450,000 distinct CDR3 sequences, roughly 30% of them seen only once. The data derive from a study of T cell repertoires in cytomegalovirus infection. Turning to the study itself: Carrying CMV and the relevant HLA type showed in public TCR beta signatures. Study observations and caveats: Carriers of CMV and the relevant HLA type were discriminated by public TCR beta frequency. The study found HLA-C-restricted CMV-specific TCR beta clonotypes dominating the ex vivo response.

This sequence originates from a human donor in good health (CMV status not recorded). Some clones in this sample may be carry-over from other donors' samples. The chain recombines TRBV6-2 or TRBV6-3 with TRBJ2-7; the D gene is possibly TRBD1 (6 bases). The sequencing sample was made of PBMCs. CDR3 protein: CSSKKTGIEQYF. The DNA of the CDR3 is TGTTCCAGCAAGAAAACAGGGATCGAGCAGTACTTC.